These T cell receptor beta chains were read from a single sample in a study of T cells in localized non-small cell lung cancer. Sequencing used immunoSEQ multiplex PCR; TCRdb keeps in-frame clones, though not all of them. Here the sample spans some 80,000 clones, approximately 85% being singletons. The sequencing used peripheral blood, collected before any cancer treatment. The receptors stem from a man aged 40 to 69 with stage I lung adenocarcinoma. The CDR3 runs from the conserved cysteine through the conserved F or W. The D gene is left open where the match is weak. The size of a clone is reported for some rows only, either as once, few or many, or as a class for expanded clones.

TRBV5-4,.,TRBJ1-1,.,CASSARRGDTEAFF,TGTGCCAGCAGCGCTAGGAGAGGCGACACTGAAGCTTTCTTT
TRBV6-5,once,TRBJ1-3,.,CASRPRIPSGNTIYF,TGTGCCAGCAGGCCCAGGATACCCTCTGGAAACACCATATATTTT
TRBV5-6,few,TRBJ1-5,TRBD1,CASSRADRVRQPQHF,TGTGCCAGCAGCCGCGCCGACAGGGTAAGACAGCCCCAGCATTTT
TRBV28,once,TRBJ2-3,.,CASSFRRQGTDTQYF,TGTGCCAGCAGTTTTCGGAGACAGGGCACAGATACGCAGTATTTT
TRBV2,few,TRBJ2-3,.,CASSNTDTQYF,TGTGCCAGCAGTAACACAGATACGCAGTATTTT
TRBV7-9,.,TRBJ2-7,.,CASSPDSRVSYEQYF,TGTGCCAGCAGCCCAGACTCAAGGGTCTCCTACGAGCAGTACTTC
TRBV5-5,.,TRBJ1-3,.,CASSLVGVSGNTIYF,TGTGCCAGCAGCTTGGTAGGGGTCTCTGGAAACACCATATATTTT
TRBV7-6,.,TRBJ2-7,TRBD1,CASSLPRDRGVYEQYF,TGTGCCAGCAGCCTTCCCCGGGACAGGGGAGTCTACGAGCAGTACTTC
TRBV7-3,.,TRBJ2-2,.,CASSYTNTGELFF,TGTGCCAGCAGTTATACAAACACCGGGGAGCTGTTTTTT
TRBV5-1,.,TRBJ1-2,TRBD1,CASSLFYSGQGDGYTF,TGCGCCAGCAGCTTGTTTTATTCGGGACAGGGGGATGGCTACACCTTC
TRBV5-1,.,TRBJ2-1,.,CASSPRTFLGVNEQFF,TGCGCCAGCAGCCCCCGGACCTTCCTAGGCGTCAATGAGCAGTTCTTC
TRBV7-2,.,TRBJ1-2,.,CASSLSLLGYTF,TGTGCCAGCAGCTTAAGTCTCCTGGGCTACACCTTC
TRBV6-6,.,TRBJ1-5,TRBD1,CASSYAQGIGQPQHF,TGTGCCAGCAGTTACGCACAGGGGATTGGTCAGCCCCAGCATTTT
TRBV7-2,.,TRBJ1-1,.,CASSTAGTANTEAFF,TGTGCCAGCAGCACAGCCGGGACGGCGAACACTGAAGCTTTCTTT
TRBV25-1,.,TRBJ1-2,.,CASSGLANYGYTF,TGTGCCAGCAGTGGGTTAGCTAACTATGGCTACACCTTC
TRBV5-1,.,TRBJ2-1,TRBD2,CASSTGTSGVNEQFF,TGCGCCAGCAGTACCGGGACTAGCGGGGTCAATGAGCAGTTCTTC
TRBV28,.,TRBJ1-4,TRBD1,CASTQGGHLDEKLFF,TGTGCCAGCACCCAGGGGGGGCATTTGGATGAAAAACTGTTTTTT
TRBV6-6,.,TRBJ1-1,.,CASSRTRGAEAAEAFF,TGTGCCAGCAGCCGAACGCGGGGGGCCGAGGCGGCTGAAGCTTTCTTT
TRBV28,.,TRBJ2-7,.,CASSLWGSSYEQYF,TGTGCCAGCAGCCTTTGGGGGTCATCCTACGAGCAGTACTTC
TRBV6-5,.,TRBJ2-5,.,CASGALEDIQETQYF,TGTGCCAGCGGAGCCCTCGAGGACATACAAGAGACCCAGTACTTC
TRBV29-1,.,TRBJ2-1,TRBD2,CSGLGGAGGSYNEQFF,TGCAGCGGCCTGGGAGGAGCGGGAGGATCCTACAATGAGCAGTTCTTC
TRBV9,.,TRBJ2-5,.,CASSPRAGVETQYF,TGTGCCAGCAGCCCCAGGGCAGGGGTAGAGACCCAGTACTTC
TRBV7-9,.,TRBJ1-4,.,CASSFIGNEKLFF,TGTGCCAGCAGCTTCATAGGGAATGAAAAACTGTTTTTT
TRBV6-5,.,TRBJ2-1,.,CASSYDWRGDNEQFF,TGTGCCAGCAGTTACGATTGGCGGGGAGACAATGAGCAGTTCTTC
TRBV7-8,.,TRBJ2-3,TRBD1,CASSLAGQISTDTQYF,TGTGCCAGCAGCTTAGCGGGACAGATTAGCACAGATACGCAGTATTTT
TRBV15,.,TRBJ2-1,.,CATSRDKGNEQFF,TGTGCCACCAGCAGAGATAAGGGCAATGAGCAGTTCTTC
TRBV5-1,.,TRBJ2-2,TRBD2,CASSPTSGGTGELFF,TGCGCCAGCAGCCCGACTAGCGGGGGGACCGGGGAGCTGTTTTTT
TRBV7-3,.,TRBJ2-1,TRBD2,CASSLKGLAGEQFF,TGTGCCAGCAGCTTAAAGGGACTAGCGGGAGAGCAGTTCTTC
TRBV6-5,.,TRBJ1-2,TRBD1,CASSYSTGGNYGYTF,TGTGCCAGCAGTTACAGCACAGGGGGCAACTATGGCTACACCTTC
TRBV7-8,once,TRBJ2-7,TRBD2,CASSPGRAPSYEQYF,TGTGCCAGCAGCCCGGGGAGGGCCCCCTCCTACGAGCAGTACTTC
TRBV4-1,once,TRBJ2-2,TRBD1,CASSRLPGQGRTGELFF,TGCGCCAGCAGCCGATTACCGGGACAGGGGAGGACCGGGGAGCTGTTTTTT
TRBV5-6,once,TRBJ2-5,TRBD2,CASNRLAGRETQYF,TGTGCCAGCAACCGACTAGCGGGGAGGGAGACCCAGTACTTC
TRBV6-7,.,TRBJ2-3,.,CASSSLRGIDTQYF,TGTGCCAGCAGTTCCCTCCGGGGAATAGATACGCAGTATTTT
TRBV19,.,TRBJ2-1,TRBD2,CASSKSSGRTDEQFF,TGTGCCAGTAGTAAATCTAGCGGGAGAACGGATGAGCAGTTCTTC
TRBV19,.,TRBJ1-3,.,CASSIRQRDSGNTIYF,TGTGCCAGTAGTATAAGACAGAGGGACTCTGGAAACACCATATATTTT
TRBV28,.,TRBJ2-3,TRBD2,CASSVNPREPTDTQYF,TGTGCCAGCAGTGTGAATCCGCGGGAGCCCACAGATACGCAGTATTTT
TRBV18,.,TRBJ2-7,TRBD1,CASSPEGAEQYF,TGTGCCAGCTCACCCGAGGGGGCCGAGCAGTACTTC
TRBV9,.,TRBJ2-3,TRBD1,CASSVGQGGTDTQYF,TGTGCCAGCAGCGTAGGACAGGGCGGCACAGATACGCAGTATTTT
TRBV5-4,.,TRBJ2-5,.,CASSLEEGVLETQYF,TGTGCCAGCAGCTTGGAAGAGGGAGTCCTGGAGACCCAGTACTTC
TRBV5-1,.,TRBJ1-1,TRBD1,CASSLIGTGVVGTEAFF,TGCGCCAGCAGCTTGATAGGGACAGGGGTAGTGGGCACTGAAGCTTTCTTT